This entry is about one TCR beta chain. This record comes from a study of blood T cell repertoires in COVID-19. Study background: Collection of acute and convalescent COVID-19 samples took place in the United States, Italy and Spain. PBMCs, B-cell-depleted T cells, or T cells provided the cDNA or gDNA that made up the material.

Source study methods: Scientists estimated how many nucleated cells there were by amplifying reference gene primers. The protocol was immunoSEQ multiplex PCR, while the TCRdb copy is restricted to in-frame clones and leaves out a portion. V and J calls and clone size are as listed in that table; D and trimming were resolved from the DNA. The sample records 120,000 or so clones, roughly 85% being singletons. Per germline, CDR1 ENHRY and CDR2 SYGVKD. The V end was cut by 0 bases, the J end by 3 bases, with 9 bases between. The CDR3 consists of 15 residues. This clonotype was sampled from a woman at least 80 years old with active or convalescent COVID-19. Material: peripheral blood. The chain is built from TRBV10-3 and TRBJ1-5, with D uncertain. The CDR3 DNA sequence: TGTGCCATCAGTGAGTCGGGAGCCCTCAATCAGCCCCAGCATTTT. Amino acids: CAISESGALNQPQHF.